Each of the 13 T cell receptor beta chains below was sequenced from the same sample in a study of shared clonotypes between healthy human individuals. Sequenced by immunoSEQ multiplex PCR; TCRdb stores in-frame clones only, minus some. The sample gives millions of clones, about 95% of which show up once; 0.13% is in the top ten. Sequenced sample: naive CD4+ T cells sorted from blood. Subset in this sample: CD45RA+ positively selected. The receptors derive from a man aged 18 to 30 in good health.

The V and J genes are TRBV30 and TRBJ2-1; no definite D call. The CDR3 is 14 amino acids. The V end was cut by 2 bases, the J end by 9 bases, with 17 bases between. Germline values: CDR1 GTSNPN, CDR2 SVGIG (reference sequence). CDR3 sequence (DNA): TGTGCCTGGAGTAAAGCCAGTCATGCTCCTGAGCAGTTCTTC. Protein sequence: CAWSKASHAPEQFF.

This chain links TRBV10-3 with TRBJ1-2; D is uncertain. Germline V gives CDR1 ENHRY, CDR2 SYGVKD. Between the trimmed V and J ends, which lost 4 bases and 2 bases, there was a span of 8 bases. The CDR3 totals 13 residues. The CDR3, as DNA: TGTGCCATCAGTGCAGGACTGAACTATGGCTACACCTTC. Encoded protein: CAISAGLNYGYTF.

As concerns this clone: The sample contains more than one DNA sequence encoding this CDR3. V is TRBV5-1 and J is TRBJ2-3; 11 bases align to TRBD2. V lost 3 bases and J lost 4; bases outside the gene matches: 1. The length of the CDR3 is 14 residues. The germline V gene encodes CDR1 SGHRS and CDR2 YFSETQ. CDR3 region: CASSSTSGADTQYF. The CDR3 DNA reads as TGCGCCAGCAGCTCGACTAGCGGGGCAGATACGCAGTATTTT.

The chain recombines TRBV5-8 with TRBJ1-4; no reliable D call. Germline lookup yields CDR1 SGHTS and CDR2 YDEGEE. Trimming removed 4 bases from V and 8 bases from J, with 6 bases in between. The CDR3 has 11 residues. CDR3 sequence (DNA): TGTGCCAGCAGCCCCCGGGAAAAACTGTTTTTT. This sequence encodes CASSPREKLFF.

This clone was seen a handful of times. The rearrangement uses TRBV27 and TRBJ2-7, with TRBD1 matching 10 bases. The V and J ends lost 4 bases and 0 bases, in that order; junction bases with no gene match: 0. Germline V gene sequence: CDR1 MNHEY, CDR2 SMNVEV (reference sequence). The CDR3 spans 14 residues. The CDR3 DNA reads TGTGCCAGCAGTTGGGACAGGGGCTCCTACGAGCAGTACTTC. Translated, it gives CASSWDRGSYEQYF.

The rearrangement links TRBV30 to TRBJ1-5; TRBD1 might be the D (6 bases). Per germline, CDR1 GTSNPN and CDR2 SVGIG (reference sequence). V lost 5 bases and J 4 bases, leaving 12 bases between the germline ends. The CDR3 spans 13 residues. The CDR3, as DNA: TGTGCCTGGGGTGATACAGGGAATCAGCCCCAGCATTTT. It specifies CAWGDTGNQPQHF.

The V gene is TRBV6-5, the J gene TRBJ1-6, with D tentatively TRBD1 (5 bases). V shed 4 bases and J shed 4 bases, with 14 bases lying between them. The CDR3 is 16 residues long. Germline lookup yields CDR1 MNHEY and CDR2 SVGAGI. The DNA of the CDR3 is TGTGCCAGCAGTTTGCGAGGGGACCCATATAATTCACCCCTCCACTTT. Translated: CASSLRGDPYNSPLHF.

The rearrangement links TRBV6-1 to TRBJ1-4; 7 bases map to TRBD1. Germline CDR1 and CDR2: MNHNS and SASEGT. V gave up 8 bases and J gave up 5 bases; unmatched junction bases: 5. The CDR3 is 13 residues long. DNA for the CDR3: TGTGCCAGCGGACCACAGGGGAATGAAAAACTGTTTTTT. Amino acids: CASGPQGNEKLFF.

The chain is built from TRBV6-6 and TRBJ1-2; TRBD1 agrees at 7 bases. CDR1 and CDR2 from the germline V gene are MNHNY and SVGAGI (reference sequence). The CDR3 is 14 amino acids. The V segment lost 7 bases and the J segment 0 bases; nucleotides outside the gene matches: 5. The CDR3 spells CASISGTANYGYTF. CDR3 nucleotide sequence: TGTGCCAGCATTTCTGGGACAGCTAACTATGGCTACACCTTC.

In DNA form, the CDR3 reads TGCGCCAGCAGCCAAGATCGCCAGGAGAACACCGGGGAGCTGTTTTTT. It encodes CASSQDRQENTGELFF. This chain joins TRBV4-1 and TRBJ2-2; D is undetermined. This CDR3 has 16 residues. Germline CDR1 and CDR2: MGHRA and YSYEKL. The germline V and J ends were trimmed by 0 bases and 1 base, with 9 bases remaining between them.

In this sample, this clone turned up once. The rearrangement joins TRBV11-2 to TRBJ2-2, with D uncertain. The CDR3 is made up of 11 amino acids. V was pared by 10 bases and J by 8 bases, with 11 bases between. Germline V CDR1 and CDR2: SGHAT, FQNNGV. CDR3 nucleotide sequence: TGTGCCACCCAGCTTATAGGGGAGCTGTTTTTT. Protein: CATQLIGELFF.

This chain links TRBV6-1 with TRBJ1-2, with TRBD1 as a possible D gene (6 bases). Germline V CDR1 and CDR2: MNHNS, SASEGT. Between the trimmed V and J ends, which lost 2 bases and 8 bases, there was a span of 15 bases. There are 14 residues in the CDR3. DNA of the CDR3: TGTGCCAGCAGTGAATTTCAGGGGCTGGGCGGCTACACCTTC. This translates into CASSEFQGLGGYTF.

V usage is TRBV5-1 and J usage is TRBJ2-3; TRBD2 agrees at 7 bases. The CDR3 contains 15 residues. V lost 4 bases, J lost 6 bases, and 11 bases stayed unmatched. Germline V gene sequence: CDR1 SGHRS, CDR2 YFSETQ. The CDR3 coding sequence is TGCGCCAGCAGCCTCCAGGGAGGGGTGGGGGATACGCAGTATTTT. Translating it yields CASSLQGGVGDTQYF.